The 32 T cell receptor beta chains given below trace back to one sample, sequenced in a study of cytomegalovirus exposure and HLA in healthy donors (dated by TCRdb to about 2017). The method was the immunoSEQ multiplex PCR assay. For the multiplex PCR, a mixture combining 60 forward primers for TCR Vbeta segments and 13 reverse primers for TCR Jbeta segments was used. TCRdb provides this immuneACCESS table in a form limited to in-frame rearrangements. Some clones are lacking; in checked studies, under half of them reflect an unresolved V gene, and why the rest are absent is not known. The table for this sample lists about 99,000 clones; about a tenth of them were counted only once. The ten biggest clones cover under 6% of the sample. Sample: PBMCs. All receptors derive from a middle-aged man in good health and CMV-seropositive.

This clone was found a few times. CDR3 residues: CASMQVAQPQHF. Written as DNA, the CDR3 is TGTGCCAGCATGCAGGTTGCTCAGCCCCAGCATTTT. The chain links TRBV2 to TRBJ1-5; no reliable D call. In germline, CDR1 is SNHLY, CDR2 FYNNEI. The CDR3 is 12 residues long. Between the trimmed V and J ends, which lost 7 bases and 6 bases, there was a span of 10 bases.

This clone occurred a few times. The chain uses TRBV6-4 and TRBJ2-1, with 13 bases identical to TRBD2. After removal of 6 bases from V and 0 bases from J, the junction contained 8 bases not matched to a gene. This CDR3 has 18 residues. Germline CDR1 and CDR2: MRHNA and SNTAGT. The CDR3 loop is CASSRLAGGPVSYNEQFF. CDR3 bases: TGTGCCAGCAGCCGACTAGCGGGAGGCCCCGTCTCCTACAATGAGCAGTTCTTC.

This clone showed up just a few times. The rearrangement joins TRBV15 to TRBJ2-2; D unclear. Trimming pared 9 bases from V and 7 bases from J, leaving 9 bases between. This CDR3 region has 11 residues. Looked up from germline, CDR1 is LNHNV and CDR2 is YYDKDF (reference sequence). The CDR3 spells CATSRIGELFF. The CDR3, as DNA: TGTGCCACTTCGAGAATCGGGGAGCTGTTTTTT.

This clone has more than one count but fewer than ten. The chain recombines TRBV18 with TRBJ2-5; no clear D. The CDR3 is made up of 12 amino acids. V shed 3 bases and J shed 5 bases, with 7 bases lying between them. Germline CDR1 KGHSH, CDR2 LQKENI. The DNA for the CDR3 is TGTGCCAGCTCACCGTCGAGGGAGACCCAGTACTTC. Translation gives CASSPSRETQYF.

J is TRBJ1-1 and V is TRBV5-1; possibly TRBD1 for D (6 bases). Looked up from germline, CDR1 is SGHRS and CDR2 is YFSETQ. The V gene lost 1 base and the J gene lost 2 bases, with 12 bases spanning the gap. The CDR3 contains 15 residues. For the CDR3, the DNA is TGCGCCAGCAGCTTGCGACAGGCAACTAACACTGAAGCTTTCTTT. Encoded protein: CASSLRQATNTEAFF.

The rearrangement uses TRBV28 and TRBJ2-1, with 9 bases lining up with TRBD2. V shed 5 bases, J shed 8 bases, and the junction held 10 bases outside the gene matches. Per the germline V gene, CDR1 is MDHEN and CDR2 is SYDVKM. This CDR3 has 15 amino acids. The CDR3, as DNA: TGTGCCAGCAGTCGGCGGGGTAGCGGGAGCTATGAGCAGTTCTTC. This gives the protein CASSRRGSGSYEQFF.

J is TRBJ2-2 and V is TRBV19; 10 bases map to TRBD2. The CDR3 extends over 16 amino acids. CDR1 is LNHDA and CDR2 is SQIVND in the germline V gene (reference sequence). With 6 bases clipped from V and 1 base from J, the junction kept 5 bases outside the gene matches. This CDR3 is CASRLAGYGNTGELFF. The DNA of the CDR3 is TGTGCCAGTAGACTAGCGGGATACGGGAACACCGGGGAGCTGTTTTTT.

The chain employs TRBV5-1 and TRBJ1-1; TRBD1 matches at 9 bases. The V segment lost 2 bases and the J segment 3 bases; nucleotides outside the gene matches: 8. The CDR3 totals 16 residues. Germline lookup yields CDR1 SGHRS and CDR2 YFSETQ. The CDR3 DNA is TGCGCCAGCAGCTTCGCGACAGGGGGTGGTGACACTGAAGCTTTCTTT. It codes for CASSFATGGGDTEAFF. Looking up the rest from reference TRBV5-1 and TRBJ1-1 gives the full variable domain: KAGVTQTPRYLIKTRGQQVTLSCSPISGHRSVSWYQQTPGQGLQFLFEYFSETQRNKGNFPGRFSGRQFSNSRSEMNVSTLELGDSALYLCASSFATGGGDTEAFFGQGTRLTVV.

In this sample, this clone turned up a few times. The chain carries TRBV9 and TRBJ2-1; 7 nucleotides line up with TRBD1. After removal of 3 bases from V and 4 bases from J, the junction contained 1 base not matched to a gene. The length of the CDR3 is 13 residues. From germline, CDR1 is SGDLS and CDR2 YYNGEE. The CDR3: CASSADRYNEQFF. In DNA form, the CDR3 reads TGTGCCAGCAGCGCGGACAGGTACAATGAGCAGTTCTTC.

The V call is TRBV25-1, the J call TRBJ1-2, with no clear D. Germline V gene sequence: CDR1 MGHDK, CDR2 SYGVNS. Between the trimmed V and J ends, which lost 5 bases and 2 bases, there was a span of 9 bases. This CDR3 comprises 13 residues. The DNA of the CDR3 is TGTGCCAGCAGTATCGGAGGGAACTATGGCTACACCTTC. Translation: CASSIGGNYGYTF.

This clone was seen more than once but under ten times. The chain uses TRBV5-6 and TRBJ2-5; TRBD2 matches at 7 bases. Germline V gene data show CDR1 as SGHDT and CDR2 as YYEEEE. V lost 4 bases and J lost 1; bases outside the gene matches: 7. The CDR3 is made up of 15 amino acids. CDR3 sequence (DNA): TGTGCCAGCAGCCCTAGGGGAGGGTTCCAAGAGACCCAGTACTTC. As protein: CASSPRGGFQETQYF.

V usage is TRBV19 and J usage is TRBJ2-2; D is possibly TRBD1 (5 bases). This CDR3 region has 11 residues. The V end was cut by 4 bases, the J end by 16 bases, with 13 bases between. Germline assignment: CDR1 LNHDA and CDR2 SQIVND (reference sequence). CDR3 nucleotide sequence: TGTGCCAGTAGTACGACAGAGGTGCCGTTTTTT. It translates to CASSTTEVPFF.

The rearrangement joins TRBV7-6 to TRBJ2-7; 10 nucleotides agree with TRBD1. V was clipped by 5 bases and J by 6 bases; unmatched bases: 7. Germline loops: CDR1 SGHVS, CDR2 FNYEAQ. The CDR3 is 14 residues long. CDR3 amino acids: CASSLGQGLSEQYF. CDR3 DNA sequence: TGTGCCAGCAGCCTGGGACAGGGGCTATCCGAGCAGTACTTC.

The genes are TRBV10-3 and TRBJ2-7; D is unclear. The CDR3 extends over 13 amino acids. CDR1 ENHRY and CDR2 SYGVKD come from the germline V gene. The DNA of the CDR3 is TGTTTGAGTCTGGCTACTACCCCCCACGAGCAGTACTTC. Translated: CLSLATTPHEQYF.

J is TRBJ2-2 and V is TRBV9; 10 bases are shared with TRBD1. The CDR3 covers 15 residues. V lost 4 bases and J lost 5; bases outside the gene matches: 5. Germline CDR1 reads SGDLS; CDR2 reads YYNGEE. In DNA form, the CDR3 reads TGTGCCAGCAGCCCACGACAGGGGGCGACCGGGGAGCTGTTTTTT. This codes for CASSPRQGATGELFF.

There are a few counts of this clone. This chain uses TRBV5-4 with TRBJ2-6, with 7 bases lining up with TRBD1. CDR1 and CDR2 (germline): SGHNT, YYREEE (reference sequence). V dropped 0 bases and J dropped 0; count of bases not matched to a gene: 9. The CDR3 runs to 19 residues. CDR3 DNA: TGTGCCAGCAGCTTGGCCTGGACAGGCCGGATCTCTGGGGCCAACGTCCTGACTTTC. Translated, it gives CASSLAWTGRISGANVLTF.

This clone was detected a few times. V gene TRBV4-3 combines with J gene TRBJ1-2; D might be TRBD1 (5 bases). The CDR3 is made up of 14 amino acids. V was pared by 0 bases and J by 5 bases, with 10 bases between. CDR1 LGHNA and CDR2 YSLEER come from the germline V gene. CDR3 sequence reads: CASSQDAGGYGYTF. The CDR3 DNA reads TGCGCCAGCAGCCAAGATGCGGGGGGTTATGGCTACACCTTC.

The chain combines TRBV5-6 with TRBJ2-5, with D possibly matching TRBD2 (6 bases). The V end was cut by 1 base, the J end by 4 bases, with 14 bases between. Germline-derived CDR1 and CDR2 are SGHDT and YYEEEE. The CDR3 is 15 residues long. In nucleotides, the CDR3 is TGTGCCAGCAGCTTGAGGCTGATGGGAGGAGAGACCCAGTACTTC. Its translation: CASSLRLMGGETQYF.

This clone occurred a few times. J is TRBJ2-1 and V is TRBV2; D call uncertain. Germline-derived CDR1 and CDR2 are SNHLY and FYNNEI. This CDR3 comprises 15 residues. The germline V and J ends were trimmed by 5 bases and 8 bases, with 19 bases remaining between them. CDR3: CASSQGFVVRYEQFF. The CDR3 DNA sequence: TGTGCCAGCAGTCAAGGGTTTGTGGTGCGATATGAGCAGTTCTTC.

The rearrangement uses TRBV6-1 and TRBJ1-6, with a weak D call TRBD1 (5 bases). Germline CDR1 is MNHNS and CDR2 is SASEGT. The CDR3 runs to 12 residues. Trimming shortened V by 4 bases and J by 13 bases, and 11 bases separated the two germline ends. CDR3 DNA: TGTGCCAGCAGTGGGGTCAGGGATCCCCTCCACTTT. Its translation: CASSGVRDPLHF.

This clone occurred a few times. The genes are TRBV27 and TRBJ1-2; TRBD1 agrees at 9 bases. V trimming: 3 bases; J trimming: 7 bases; junction bases outside the gene matches: 3. CDR1 and CDR2 from the germline V gene are MNHEY and SMNVEV (reference sequence). The CDR3 is 13 residues long. The DNA for the CDR3 is TGTGCCAGCAGTTTGGGACAGGGCACTGGCTACACCTTC. This gives the protein CASSLGQGTGYTF.

The J gene is TRBJ2-1, the V gene TRBV30, with 8 bases lining up with TRBD2. The CDR3 extends over 14 amino acids. Losses at the gene ends were 2 bases for V and 3 bases for J; bases not matched to a gene: 3. Germline values: CDR1 GTSNPN, CDR2 SVGIG (reference sequence). CDR3 DNA sequence: TGTGCCTGGAGTTATAGCGGGGTCTACAATGAGCAGTTCTTC. It translates to CAWSYSGVYNEQFF.

This clone turned up a few times. The chain carries TRBV10-3 and TRBJ2-7; 13 nucleotides agree with TRBD2. This CDR3 contains 15 residues. Germline trimming cut 4 bases from V and 5 bases from J; bases unmatched to any gene: 5. The germline V gene encodes CDR1 ENHRY and CDR2 SYGVKD. The CDR3 sequence is CAISGTSGRGNEQYF. CDR3 sequence (DNA): TGTGCCATCAGTGGGACTAGCGGGAGAGGGAACGAGCAGTACTTC.

The V and J genes are TRBV5-1 and TRBJ2-5, with 9 bases that match TRBD1. Germline CDR1 SGHRS, CDR2 YFSETQ. The CDR3 is 14 residues long. The ends lost 3 bases at V and 5 bases at J; junction bases unmatched: 5. The CDR3 reads CASSSGQGEETQYF. The CDR3 bases are TGCGCCAGCAGCTCGGGACAGGGTGAGGAGACCCAGTACTTC.

The chain combines TRBV28 with TRBJ1-3; no clear D gene. The CDR3 sequence is 12 residues long. Trimming left V 6 bases short and J 4 bases short, with 7 bases between. CDR1 and CDR2 from the germline V gene are MDHEN and SYDVKM. The CDR3, as DNA: TGTGCCAGCAGGCTGGGCGGAAACACCATATATTTT. Protein: CASRLGGNTIYF.

The V call is TRBV28, the J call TRBJ1-2; D is perhaps TRBD1 (5 bases). CDR3 length: 14 amino acids. Trimming took 6 bases from V and 6 from J, leaving 17 bases between them. Looked up from germline, CDR1 is MDHEN and CDR2 is SYDVKM. This CDR3 is CASRARGAQHGYTF. The CDR3 DNA reads TGTGCCAGCAGAGCCCGTGGGGCTCAGCATGGCTACACCTTC.

This clone came up a few times. The chain couples TRBV11-2 to TRBJ1-4; D might be TRBD1 (5 bases). Germline CDR1 is SGHAT and CDR2 is FQNNGV. V lost 2 bases and J 5 bases, leaving 6 bases between the germline ends. The CDR3 length is 13 residues. CDR3 residues: CASSLNRNEKLFF. CDR3 DNA sequence: TGTGCCAGCAGCTTAAACAGGAATGAAAAACTGTTTTTT.

The V and J genes are TRBV28 and TRBJ2-4; 9 nucleotides agree with TRBD2. This CDR3 spans 15 amino acids. Trimming took 5 bases from V and 0 from J; bases not matched to a gene: 2. Germline CDR1 is MDHEN and CDR2 is SYDVKM. The CDR3 spells CASSQLAGAKNIQYF. CDR3 DNA: TGTGCCAGCAGTCAACTAGCGGGAGCCAAAAACATTCAGTACTTC.

This chain links TRBV7-8 with TRBJ1-2; the D gene is possibly TRBD1 (6 bases). The V gene's germline CDR1 is SGHVS and CDR2 FQNEAQ. With 5 bases removed from V and 6 bases from J, the gap between germline ends came to 16 bases. This CDR3 contains 14 residues. The CDR3 bases are TGTGCCAGCAGCCTGGTGGGGGCAGAAGATGGCTACACCTTC. This codes for CASSLVGAEDGYTF.

This rearrangement joins TRBV5-8 to TRBJ1-3, with D unresolved. The V end was cut by 0 bases, the J end by 0 bases, with 10 bases between. The CDR3 has 16 residues. Germline loops: CDR1 SGHTS, CDR2 YDEGEE. The CDR3 sequence is CASSLGLYSSGNTIYF. CDR3 nucleotide sequence: TGTGCCAGCAGCTTGGGACTCTACTCCTCTGGAAACACCATATATTTT.

The chain recombines TRBV5-4 with TRBJ2-2; D not certain. V gave up 3 bases and J gave up 0 bases, with 9 bases separating them. This CDR3 contains 15 residues. From germline, CDR1 is SGHNT and CDR2 YYREEE (reference sequence). CDR3 residues: CASSSGLSNTGELFF. In nucleotides, the CDR3 is TGTGCCAGCAGCTCTGGGCTATCGAACACCGGGGAGCTGTTTTTT.

This clone was counted only a few times. This chain connects TRBV7-6 to TRBJ1-2; tentative D call: TRBD1 (5 bases). V shed 1 base and J shed 4 bases, with 7 bases lying between them. This CDR3 is built from 13 residues. The germline gives CDR1 SGHVS, CDR2 FNYEAQ. CDR3 sequence: CASSLEGRYGYTF. The CDR3 region has the DNA TGTGCCAGCAGCTTAGAGGGGCGCTATGGCTACACCTTC.